This note documents a single T cell receptor beta chain sequence. Its target antigen remains unknown. Base qualities were left out, and no much larger clone turns up one base away. This record belongs to a study of cytomegalovirus exposure and HLA in healthy donors (dated by TCRdb to 2016 to 2017). About the investigation overall: An earlier analysis of approximately 590 of the donors reported roughly 270 Gb of sequence data and more than 90 million unique TCR beta sequences from around 200 million T cells. An early release that covered around 590 HLA-typed donors contained approximately 320 gigabases of sequencing data and tens of millions of unique TCR sequences. Among the approximately 420 genotyped donors, about 85% belonged to the genetic ancestry cluster associated with self-reported Caucasian donors. The study aimed to test whether signatures of past pathogen exposure could be identified by cataloging public T cell receptors. The T cell repertoires of under 750 subjects were profiled by immunosequencing and related to cytomegalovirus serostatus. In addition to the first cohort of hundreds of subjects, a separate validation cohort of 120 different subjects was used. High-throughput TCR immunosequencing, statistical association of individual TCRs with disease status, and machine learning were combined to predict cytomegalovirus infection status. A later analysis re-examined previously published TCR beta repertoires from more than 550 donors and added high-resolution HLA genotyping to investigate patterns of TCR occurrence. In the later analysis, no new phenotypic data were used to find candidate immune exposures; instead, reliance was placed on TCR beta sequences and their occurrence across donors. To decide whether each TCR beta V gene segment behaved as functional or pseudogenic, an earlier analysis of 587 of the donors relied on high-throughput TCR beta sequencing. Donor age, sex, ethnicity and CMV serostatus were compiled alongside the repertoire data. In a later genetic analysis, genome-wide SNP genotypes for about 55% of the 666 donors were used, and that subset was treated as a discovery cohort. Every discovery cohort repertoire had been produced on one sequencing platform. HLA typing covered class I and class II loci at four-digit resolution. Typing coverage varied by locus: 629-630 donors for A, B, C, DRB1 and DQB1; around 560 for DQA1; over 600 for DPA1; about 450 for DPB1. Four to six DR-DQ haplotypes were handled as single units for association and clustering, since linkage in the cohort was strong. Across 300 to 500 genotyped donors of the cohort, an average of about 240,000 unique TCR beta nucleotide sequences per donor were sequenced, and 15% to 20% of those sequences were non-productive. Findings and caveats that apply to the study as a whole: Three of the identified cytomegalovirus-associated TCR beta chains were confirmed in vitro to be specific for cytomegalovirus antigens. The cohort was sequenced for TCR beta chains only, and without alpha or paired-chain data the features that could be detected were limited. Roughly uniform sequencing depth across donors was assumed in presence/absence analyses, although this assumption may not hold. Specific HLA alleles were associated with 16,951 TCR beta sequences at a false discovery rate of 0.05 in a later analysis. It was suggested by the authors that the approach could potentially be generalized to other disease states and immunological phenotypes. In an earlier analysis of 587 of the donors, most TCR beta V segments were observed in productive rearrangements about 87% or about 30% of the time, broadly matching IMGT annotations. A later genetic analysis associated a missense DCLRE1C variant with V-gene and J-gene trimming of TCR beta chains, and an independent cohort replicated the association. The study listed 170 or so TCR beta chains as associated with cytomegalovirus. Correlated functional status among segregating V segments might be attributable to linkage disequilibrium, but an unknown experimental factor could not be ruled out. A group of highly shared sequence variants was considered likely to be a technical artifact of the sequencing pipeline. In a later analysis, HLA-associated TCR beta chains were found to be more clonally expanded and to have lower generation probabilities than equally common non-associated chains. A further reported finding was that TCR beta sequences accurately predicted the HLA-A and HLA-B alleles for most subjects in the first cohort. Assigning TCR associations to individual alleles was difficult when HLA alleles, especially DR and DQ, strongly co-occurred. In a later analysis, several top co-occurrence clusters were reported to appear linked to parvovirus B19, influenza, CMV and Epstein-Barr virus. Across donors, most TCR sequences were observed very rarely, whereas some public TCRs were present in many individuals. In both the original and validation cohorts, the classifier was reported to diagnose cytomegalovirus status with high specificity and sensitivity. Because counts were too low, about 15 rarely observed V segments, including chromosome 9 orphons, were left out of the earlier analysis of over 550 of the donors. In a later genetic analysis, fewer N-insertions in productive TCRs were reported among donors in an Asian-associated ancestry cluster than the approximately 670-donor mean. HLA typing was unavailable for some donors at each locus, so association tests used only the typed subset. A later analysis found that most CMV-associated TCR beta chains appeared HLA-restricted, with HLA associations seemingly driven largely by CMV exposure. A later analysis found that TCR association rates varied across HLA loci, with DRB1 alleles showing the most associated TCRs and HLA-C alleles the fewest. The only immune exposure information available for the cohort was CMV serostatus.

The cohort consisted of 650 to 850 healthy bone marrow donors. Cohort members were all nominally healthy when sampled, although unrecorded immune exposures were likely present. The donor was CMV seronegative and was included in the group of under 450 seronegative cohort members. Each donor provided a peripheral blood sample, and peripheral blood mononuclear cells were used for TCR beta sequencing. Genomic DNA extraction from the blood cell samples was performed with the Qiagen DNeasy Blood Extraction Kit. The library relied on the immunoSEQ multiplex PCR assay. A mixture of 60 forward primers for TCR Vbeta segments and 13 reverse primers for TCR Jbeta segments was used in the multiplex PCR. The CDR3 region of rearranged TCR beta genes was amplified from genomic DNA by a multiplex PCR assay. On the Illumina HiSeq System, the amplified TCR beta libraries were sequenced as 87-base-pair reads. As for the authors' bioinformatics: In a later analysis, some 80 million unique TCR beta chains were counted across the roughly 670 repertoires, and some 10 million of these chains were shared by at least two donors. A nearest-neighbor algorithm error-corrected the raw reads and collapsed the reads into unique sequences, merging closely related sequences to remove PCR and sequencing errors. Alignment of CDR3 sequences to IMGT reference sequences was used to assign V, D and J gene segments. Each retained sequence needed at least a six-nucleotide match to both a V gene segment and a J gene segment. Rearrangements were classified as productive when the CDR3 lacked stop codons and remained in frame with V and J, and all other rearrangements were classified as non-productive. Following IMGT convention, CDR3 was defined as the stretch from the second conserved V-encoded cysteine up to the conserved J-encoded phenylalanine. In an earlier analysis of 500 to 650 of the donors, sequences lacking an unambiguous match to a single V gene segment were excluded. In an earlier analysis of several hundred of the donors, V segments were called functional above 56.7% productive rearrangements and were called segregating when the between-donor standard deviation exceeded 5%. A statistical classification framework was built for diagnosing cytomegalovirus status from the catalog of TCR beta chain sequences. A later analysis assigned V and J genes by comparing TCR nucleotide sequences with IMGT/GENE-DB human TR gene sequences. In a later analysis, CDR3 sequences and most-parsimonious VDJ recombination scenarios were assigned using the TCRdist pipeline. In a later analysis, each TCR beta chain was defined by its CDR3 amino acid sequence together with its V-gene family, and reads lacking a unique V-gene family were excluded. In a later analysis, around 650 highly shared, low-generation-probability nucleotide sequences were removed to address suspected cross-contamination and a sequencing artifact. A later analysis calculated a clonal expansion index for each public chain from normalized within-repertoire ranks of inferred template counts. In a later analysis, generation probabilities were computed with a VDJ recombination model fitted to out-of-frame rearrangements, and the resulting probabilities were checked against IGoR. In a later analysis, TCR-TCR, TCR-HLA and TCR-CMV co-occurrence was scored with hypergeometric tests, and a repertoire-size bias correction was applied to TCR pairs. In a later analysis, false discovery rates were estimated by permuting HLA or CMV assignments 20 times. In a later analysis, co-occurring TCRs were grouped with DBSCAN, and TCRdist sequence similarity was added when clustering was performed within HLA-allele-positive subsets. Repertoires with fewer than 30,000 or more than 120,000 public chains were left out of co-occurrence clustering, as were about 5 repertoires with anomalous nucleotide sharing. In its TCRdb copy, this immuneACCESS table keeps in-frame sequences only and misses some clones. Where compared with another copy, unresolved V genes explain less than half of these, and the others have no known cause. V and J calls and clone size are as listed in that table; D and trimming were resolved from the DNA. The sample records around 190,000 clones, approximately 80% of which are singletons. About 1.1% of the sample is in the top ten clones.

This receptor was taken from a woman in her thirties or forties in good health and CMV-seronegative. Sequencing used PBMCs.

CDR3 protein: CASSLGPGHHSNQPQHF. The nucleotides are TGTGCCAGCAGTCTAGGACCGGGACACCATAGCAATCAGCCCCAGCATTTT. The chain was built from TRBV27 and TRBJ1-5; TRBD1 is possibly the D segment (6 matching bases). V is cut by 5 bases and J by 0 bases, and the space between the germline ends is 17 bases. The CDR3 holds 17 amino acids from the cysteine to the phenylalanine. Here the CDR3 DNA is all that survives: 51 bases in frame from base 1. From a lookup of the germline V gene (reference sequence), CDR1 and CDR2 are MNHEY and SMNVEV.